This T cell receptor (beta chain) was observed in a study of CD8+ T cells in alopecia areata. The CDR3 contains 17 residues. Germline V gene sequence: CDR1 LGHNA, CDR2 YSLEER. V dropped 0 bases and J dropped 2; count of bases not matched to a gene: 7. Treatment: oral pan-JAK inhibitor, 5-10 mg twice daily. This clone was picked up a small number of times. Its cognate antigen is unknown. RNA was extracted and reverse transcribed into cDNA as the sequencing template. Only in-frame clones appear in the TCRdb table, and some are missing; sequencing was by immunoSEQ multiplex PCR. The sample holds some 180,000 clones, 53% seen once. Study-wide results and limits: Higher clonality than in normal scalp was seen in lesional scalp, especially alopecia totalis/universalis.

This clonotype was sampled from a human donor with alopecia areata. The rearrangement uses TRBV4-3 and TRBJ2-3; 8 nucleotides align to TRBD2. Sequencing used CD8+ T cells sorted from blood, obtained at week 24, from a patient treated with tofacitinib. In DNA form, the CDR3 reads TGCGCCAGCAGCCAAGATCGGAGCGGGGGCATCACAGATACGCAGTATTTT. Translation gives CASSQDRSGGITDTQYF.